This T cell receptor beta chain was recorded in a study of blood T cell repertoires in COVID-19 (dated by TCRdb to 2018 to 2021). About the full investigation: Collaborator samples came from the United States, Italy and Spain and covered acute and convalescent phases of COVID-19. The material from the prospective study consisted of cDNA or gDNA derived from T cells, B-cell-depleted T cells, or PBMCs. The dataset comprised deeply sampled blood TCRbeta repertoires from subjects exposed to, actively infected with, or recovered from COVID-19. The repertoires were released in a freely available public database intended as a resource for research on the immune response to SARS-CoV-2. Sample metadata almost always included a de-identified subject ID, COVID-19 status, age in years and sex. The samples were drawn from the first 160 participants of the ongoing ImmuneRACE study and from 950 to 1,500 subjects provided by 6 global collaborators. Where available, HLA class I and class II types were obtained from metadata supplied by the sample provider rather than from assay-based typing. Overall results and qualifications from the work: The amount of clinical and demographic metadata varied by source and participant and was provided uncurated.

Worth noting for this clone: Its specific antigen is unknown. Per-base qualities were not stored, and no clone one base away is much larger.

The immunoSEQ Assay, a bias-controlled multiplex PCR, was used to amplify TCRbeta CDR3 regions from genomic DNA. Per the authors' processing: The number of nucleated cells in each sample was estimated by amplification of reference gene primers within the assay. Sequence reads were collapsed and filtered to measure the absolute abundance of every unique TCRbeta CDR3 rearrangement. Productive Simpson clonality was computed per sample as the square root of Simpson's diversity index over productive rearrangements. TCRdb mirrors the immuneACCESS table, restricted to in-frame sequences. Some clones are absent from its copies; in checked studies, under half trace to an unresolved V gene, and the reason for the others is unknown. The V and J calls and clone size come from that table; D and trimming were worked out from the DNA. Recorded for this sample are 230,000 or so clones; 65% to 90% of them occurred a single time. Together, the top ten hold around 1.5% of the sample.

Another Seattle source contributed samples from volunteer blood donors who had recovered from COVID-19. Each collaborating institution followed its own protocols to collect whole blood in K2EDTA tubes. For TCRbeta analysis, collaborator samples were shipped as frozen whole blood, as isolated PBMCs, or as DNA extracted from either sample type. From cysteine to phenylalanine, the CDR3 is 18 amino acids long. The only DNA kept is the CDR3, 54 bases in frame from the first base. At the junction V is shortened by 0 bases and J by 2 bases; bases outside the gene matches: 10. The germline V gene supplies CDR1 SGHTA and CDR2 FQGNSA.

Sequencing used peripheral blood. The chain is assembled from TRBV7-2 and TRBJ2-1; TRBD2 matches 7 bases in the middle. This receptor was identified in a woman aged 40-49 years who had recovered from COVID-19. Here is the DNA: TGTGCCAGCAGCTTAGCGCGTCCTCTCGGACTAGCCTACAATGAGCAGTTCTTC. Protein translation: CASSLARPLGLAYNEQFF.